This T cell receptor (beta chain) was sequenced for a study of blood T cell repertoires in COVID-19. Looking at the study overall: Samples came from the United States, Italy and Spain, spanning acute and convalescent COVID-19. T cells, B-cell-depleted T cells, or PBMCs supplied cDNA or gDNA.

Study processing details: Amplification with reference gene primers provided the estimates of nucleated cell counts. The assay was immunoSEQ multiplex PCR, and TCRdb's table has in-frame clones only and misses some. V and J calls and clone size are copied from that table; D and trimming were computed from the DNA. This sample carries 150,000 or so clones, over 75% of them seen once, and the ten largest clones take under 15%. Germline V CDR1 and CDR2: MNHNS, SASEGT. V lost 0 bases and J lost 8, with 14 bases in between. This CDR3 is built from 15 residues. The rearrangement links TRBV6-1 to TRBJ2-1, with D perhaps matching TRBD1 (5 bases). This clonotype was sampled from a man in his 70s who had recovered from COVID-19. The material sequenced was peripheral blood. The CDR3 sequence is CASSEAPRAGDEQFF. In DNA, the CDR3 is TGTGCCAGCAGTGAAGCGCCCAGGGCCGGCGATGAGCAGTTCTTC.